The clone carrying this T cell receptor beta chain was seen many times. With a much larger clone just one base away, this may be a read error. The sample comes from a study of Graves' ophthalmopathy and Graves' hyperthyroidism. As the template, RNA transcripts were used to amplify TCR beta CDR3 regions. In the first round, RT-PCR was carried out with HTBI primers, and a multiplex PCR formed the second round. In TCRdb, the multiplex PCR reads were re-called with MiXCR into one record per CDR3 protein. The table has some 360,000 distinct CDR3 sequences, about 17% seen once. From germline, CDR1 is MDHEN and CDR2 SYDVKM. The CDR3 is 13 amino acids. Cases classed as stable hyperthyroidism had no ophthalmopathy within 18 months of follow-up. Lactation, pregnancy, uncontrolled infections and other autoimmune diseases were all grounds for excluding patients.

This sequence originates from an adult woman with stable Graves' hyperthyroidism. This chain connects TRBV28 to TRBJ2-7; D is unresolved. The sequencing input was peripheral blood. Written as DNA, the CDR3 is TGTGCCAGCAGTCCAGGCGGCCCCTACGAGCAGTGCTTC. This sequence encodes CASSPGGPYEQCF.